These T cell receptor beta chains were read from a single sample in a study of T cell responses to AZD1222 COVID-19 vaccine. Data came from immunoSEQ multiplex PCR; TCRdb stores just in-frame clones and leaves some out. The sample includes some 110,000 clones, around nine tenths of them seen just once. Here the sequenced sample was peripheral blood, taken on day 0 of AZD1222 vaccination. Every receptor here comes from an adult in good health. Both conserved end residues are part of each CDR3. The order of the fields is J gene, V gene, D gene, clone size, CDR3 DNA, CDR3 protein. A D gene is named only where the DNA matches it firmly. Clone size is given for some rows only: seen once, a few or many times, or a class if the clone is expanded.

TRBJ1-1 | TRBV27 | TRBD1 | once | TGTGCCAGCAGATCCGCGGCCGCCGGGACAGGGAACACTGAAGCTTTCTTT | CASRSAAAGTGNTEAFF
TRBJ1-4 | TRBV14 | TRBD1 | NA | TGTGCCAGCAGACCCCGGACAGGCGGTGAAAAACTGTTTTTT | CASRPRTGGEKLFF
TRBJ2-1 | TRBV9 | NA | NA | TGTGCCAGCAGCGTAGGGGGCGGGATGGTCTGGAATGAGCAGTTCTTC | CASSVGGGMVWNEQFF
TRBJ2-7 | TRBV11-1 | TRBD1 | NA | TGTGCCAGCAGCCGTAACAGGGGCGGTTACGAGCAGTACTTC | CASSRNRGGYEQYF
TRBJ1-3 | TRBV5-5 | NA | NA | TGTGCCAGCAGCTTGGGAAGGACAGAAGTTGGAAACACCATATATTTT | CASSLGRTEVGNTIYF
TRBJ2-6 | TRBV30 | NA | NA | TGTGCCTGGAGTTGGACAGTGACCCTCCACGGGGCCAACGTCCTGACTTTC | CAWSWTVTLHGANVLTF
TRBJ1-2 | TRBV6-5 | NA | NA | TGTGCCAGCAGTTTTTTTGGAGGTACTCTTCCCAATGGCTACACCTTC | CASSFFGGTLPNGYTF
TRBJ2-5 | TRBV3-1/TRBV3-2 | TRBD2 | once | TGTGCCAGCAGCCAAGTTCTACTAGCGGGCTACGAGACCCAGTACTTC | CASSQVLLAGYETQYF
TRBJ2-5 | TRBV2 | TRBD2 | NA | TGTGCCAGCGGGGGACTAGCGGGGTTGGAGACCCAGTACTTC | CASGGLAGLETQYF
TRBJ2-5 | TRBV4-3 | NA | NA | TGCGCCAGCAGCCAAGATAGGGCAGGGACGAAGACCCAGTACTTC | CASSQDRAGTKTQYF
TRBJ1-4 | TRBV5-1 | NA | NA | TGCGCCAGCAGCTTGACCGGCTTCGACCCTATTGAAAAACTGTTTTTT | CASSLTGFDPIEKLFF
TRBJ2-6 | TRBV6-1 | NA | NA | TGTGCCAGCAGTGACAGGGTTCTGATCGCTGGGGCCAACGTCCTGACTTTC | CASSDRVLIAGANVLTF
TRBJ2-1 | TRBV4-1 | TRBD2 | NA | TGCGCCAGCAGCCAACCTCTTAGCGGGAGGGCCGTGTTAAATGAGCAGTTCTTC | CASSQPLSGRAVLNEQFF
TRBJ2-7 | TRBV7-2 | TRBD2 | NA | TGTGCCAGCAGCTTAGGTTTTACTAGCGGGACTAGCTCCTACGAGCAGTACTTC | CASSLGFTSGTSSYEQYF
TRBJ1-1 | TRBV12-5 | NA | NA | TGTGCTAGTGGTTTGGTAGCCGGGGGATCTTGGAGCACTGAAGCTTTCTTT | CASGLVAGGSWSTEAFF
TRBJ2-7 | TRBV7-2 | TRBD1 | NA | TGTGCCAGCAGCCCCCAACAGGGGTACGAGCAGTACTTC | CASSPQQGYEQYF
TRBJ1-2 | TRBV2 | TRBD1 | NA | TGTGCCAGCAGTCTAACAGGGGACTATGGCTACACCTTC | CASSLTGDYGYTF
TRBJ1-3 | TRBV9 | NA | NA | TGTGCCAGCAGCCTGACCTCCCAGGGGACCTCTGGAAACACCATATATTTT | CASSLTSQGTSGNTIYF
TRBJ1-4 | TRBV28 | TRBD1 | NA | TGTGCCAGCAGAGGGGGCGCGAGTGAAAAACTGTTTTTT | CASRGGASEKLFF
TRBJ1-3 | TRBV5-4 | NA | few | TGTGCCAGCAGCTTCTTGGGAGGGCTTTCTGGAAACACCATATATTTT | CASSFLGGLSGNTIYF
TRBJ1-2 | TRBV6-2/TRBV6-3 | NA | NA | TGTGCCAGCGGCCATGGGGGAGGCTACACCTTC | CASGHGGGYTF
TRBJ1-2 | TRBV7-9 | NA | NA | TGTGCCAGCAGCAGTACAGGGTTCGGTGGCTACACCTTC | CASSSTGFGGYTF
TRBJ1-6 | TRBV27 | NA | few | TGTGCCAGCAGTATACCTGGGGGACCCCTCCACTTT | CASSIPGGPLHF
TRBJ2-1 | TRBV9 | NA | NA | TGTGCCAGCAGCGTACTAGAGGAGCAGTTCTTC | CASSVLEEQFF
TRBJ2-4 | TRBV7-8 | NA | NA | TGTGCCAGCAGCCCACGGACCGGGACCAAAAACATTCAGTACTTC | CASSPRTGTKNIQYF
TRBJ1-1 | TRBV30 | NA | NA | TGTGCCTGGGATAAGGGACTTGAAGCTTTCTTT | CAWDKGLEAFF
TRBJ1-2 | TRBV15 | NA | few | TGTGCCACCAGCAGAGCTAGGAGTTCTAACTATGGCTACACCTTC | CATSRARSSNYGYTF
TRBJ1-1 | TRBV20-1 | NA | few | TGCAGTGCACCCGGTGGTCTTTCGGCTTTCTTT | CSAPGGLSAFF
TRBJ2-5 | TRBV18 | TRBD1 | NA | TGTGCCAGCTCATCTGGACAGGGACAAGAGACCCAGTACTTC | CASSSGQGQETQYF
TRBJ1-2 | TRBV7-9 | NA | NA | TGTGCCAGCAGCTTGACAGAAGCTAACTATGGCTACACCTTC | CASSLTEANYGYTF
TRBJ1-1 | TRBV19 | NA | NA | TGTGCCAGTAGTTCGGTCGGAAACACTGAAGCTTTCTTT | CASSSVGNTEAFF
TRBJ1-1 | TRBV28 | NA | NA | TGTGCCAGCAGTCCTTTAGGCCAGGTGAACACTGAAGCTTTCTTT | CASSPLGQVNTEAFF
TRBJ1-3 | TRBV6-5 | NA | NA | TGTGCCAGCGTGGACCAAAACACCATATATTTT | CASVDQNTIYF
TRBJ1-5 | TRBV19 | NA | NA | TGTGCCAGTAGTATAGATCGGCGTTACAATCAGCCCCAGCATTTT | CASSIDRRYNQPQHF
TRBJ1-2 | TRBV7-2 | NA | NA | TGTGCCAGCAGCTTACAGGCCATTAACTATGGCTACACCTTC | CASSLQAINYGYTF
TRBJ1-1 | TRBV5-6 | NA | NA | TGTGCCAGCAGCTTGCGGTCGCCACTGAACACTGAAGCTTTCTTT | CASSLRSPLNTEAFF
TRBJ2-7 | TRBV23-1 | NA | NA | TGCGCCAGCAGTCAATGGCTTTGGGGGGCAGGGTACGAGCAGTACTTC | CASSQWLWGAGYEQYF
TRBJ1-6 | TRBV7-2 | NA | NA | TGTGCCAGCAGCTTAGCAGGGGCTGTCAATTCACCCCTCCACTTT | CASSLAGAVNSPLHF
TRBJ2-7 | TRBV2 | TRBD2 | NA | TGTGCCAGCAGTGGGAGCGGGGTCTCCTACGAGCAGTACTTC | CASSGSGVSYEQYF
TRBJ2-7 | TRBV5-5 | TRBD2 | NA | TGTGCCAGCACCATCACACCCGGGACTAGCGGGCCCTACGAGCAGTACTTC | CASTITPGTSGPYEQYF
TRBJ1-4 | TRBV9 | TRBD1 | NA | TGTGCCAGCAGCGCTCACGTTCCGGGACAGGGTGAAAAACTGTTTTTT | CASSAHVPGQGEKLFF
TRBJ2-7 | TRBV4-1 | NA | NA | TGCGCCAGCAGCCAAGATGAAGGGGGGTTAACTATCGACTACGAGCAGTACTTC | CASSQDEGGLTIDYEQYF
TRBJ1-2 | TRBV28 | TRBD1 | NA | TGTGCCAGCAGTTTGGGGCAGGGGGCGTTCTATGGCTACACCTTC | CASSLGQGAFYGYTF
TRBJ2-2 | TRBV7-6 | TRBD2 | NA | TGTGCCAGCAGCTTAGCCCTTATCGCTAGCGGGAGGGCCGACACCGGGGAGCTGTTTTTT | CASSLALIASGRADTGELFF
TRBJ2-7 | TRBV7-2 | NA | NA | TGTGCCAGCAGCTTGCAGGCAGGGGCCTACGAGCAGTACTTC | CASSLQAGAYEQYF
TRBJ1-6 | TRBV2 | NA | few | TGTGCCAGCAGCGTACAAGTCTACCCTAATTCACCCCTCCACTTT | CASSVQVYPNSPLHF
TRBJ1-1 | TRBV12-3/TRBV12-4 | NA | NA | TGTGCCAGCAGCGCCAGATGGGGCACTGAAGCTTTCTTT | CASSARWGTEAFF
TRBJ2-3 | TRBV18 | TRBD2 | NA | TGTGCCAGCTCACCAGGGGGGGGAGATACGCAGTATTTT | CASSPGGGDTQYF
TRBJ1-4 | TRBV20-1 | TRBD1 | NA | TGCAGTGCTAGTTCTACAGGGGGGACTAATGAAAAACTGTTTTTT | CSASSTGGTNEKLFF
TRBJ2-1 | TRBV30 | NA | NA | TGTGCCTGGACTAGCTCCTACAATGAGCAGTTCTTC | CAWTSSYNEQFF
TRBJ1-6 | TRBV7-2 | NA | once | TGTGCCAGCAGCCAACAGGGACGACCCCTCCACTTT | CASSQQGRPLHF
TRBJ2-7 | TRBV3-1/TRBV3-2 | NA | NA | TGTGCCAGCAGCCAAGTGGCGGGAACCTCCTACGAGCAGTACTTC | CASSQVAGTSYEQYF
TRBJ1-6 | TRBV9 | NA | NA | TGTGCCAGCAGCGTAGGAGAGGGGCCACCCCTCCACTTT | CASSVGEGPPLHF
TRBJ2-3 | TRBV11-2 | NA | NA | TGTGCCAGCAGCCCCGTTGGGTCCACAGATACGCAGTATTTT | CASSPVGSTDTQYF